This record covers a single T cell receptor beta chain. From germline, CDR1 is SQVTM and CDR2 ANQGSEA. Trimming left V 4 bases short and J 2 bases short, with 17 bases between. CDR3 length: 15 amino acids. TCRdb recomputed calls from the RT-PCR reads with MiXCR, one row per CDR3 protein. This table holds about 700,000 distinct CDR3 sequences, about 14% found once. The rearrangement joins TRBV29-1 to TRBJ1-2, with unresolved D. The material sequenced was memory CD4+ T cells from blood. The clonotype was recovered from a female donor in good health, serving as a healthy control. CDR3 in amino acids: CSVGPKVAANYGYTF. The CDR3, as DNA: TGCAGCGTTGGCCCCAAGGTCGCTGCGAACTATGGCTACACCTTC.